These 7 T cell receptor beta chains were sequenced from one sample in a study of cytomegalovirus exposure and HLA in healthy donors. PCR used 60 Vbeta primers and 13 Jbeta primers. TCRdb keeps only in-frame clones here, not all; method: immunoSEQ multiplex PCR. The sample records tens of thousands of clones, roughly 90% being singletons. The material sequenced was PBMCs. The receptors stem from a woman between 18 and 29 years old in good health and CMV-seronegative.

The V and J genes are TRBV7-9 and TRBJ2-1, with TRBD2 matching 14 bases. Germline V gene sequence: CDR1 SEHNR, CDR2 FQNEAQ (reference sequence). Trimming removed 2 bases from V and 7 bases from J; junction bases left unmatched: 7. The length of the CDR3 is 17 residues. The CDR3 here is CASSLIAGTSGRNEQFF. For the CDR3, the DNA is TGTGCCAGCAGCTTAATTGCCGGGACTAGCGGGAGAAATGAGCAGTTCTTC.

This chain joins TRBV6-1 and TRBJ2-7; TRBD1 aligns across 10 bases. V was pared by 2 bases and J by 4 bases, with 14 bases of the junction left unmatched. The CDR3 has 18 amino acids. Germline CDR1 reads MNHNS; CDR2 reads SASEGT. CDR3 in amino acids: CASSELIFLDRGQYEQYF. DNA for the CDR3: TGTGCCAGCAGTGAATTAATCTTCCTCGACAGGGGGCAATACGAGCAGTACTTC.

The chain is built from TRBV7-8 and TRBJ2-7, with TRBD2 identical over 8 bases. The CDR3 totals 15 residues. Trimming cost V 0 bases and J 7 bases; bases outside gene matches: 8. CDR1 is SGHVS, CDR2 FQNEAQ, per germline. The CDR3 DNA sequence: TGTGCCAGCAGCTTAGCGGTAGCGGGATATGAAGAGCAGTACTTC. It codes for CASSLAVAGYEEQYF.

V is TRBV7-2 and J is TRBJ2-7, with 8 bases fitting TRBD2. V dropped 5 bases and J dropped 3; count of bases not matched to a gene: 9. CDR1 and CDR2 from the germline V gene are SGHTA and FQGNSA. There are 15 residues in the CDR3. CDR3 nucleotides: TGTGCCAGCAGCCCCCGGGGGGGAGTAGTCTACGAGCAGTACTTC. Translating gives CASSPRGGVVYEQYF.

This rearrangement joins TRBV12-2 to TRBJ2-4; TRBD2 reflects the table's D call only, with no check against the DNA. TRBV12-2 is noted as a pseudogene. CDR3 length equals 16 residues. CDR3 coding DNA: TGTGCAAGTCGGCCACTAGCGGGGGTAGCCAAAAACATTCAGTACTTC. It yields the protein CASRPLAGVAKNIQYF.

The genes are TRBV30 and TRBJ2-2, with 15 bases fitting TRBD2. The germline V gene has CDR1 GTSNPN and CDR2 SVGIG (reference sequence). Unmatched junction bases numbered 5, after V lost 5 bases and J lost 7 bases. The CDR3 covers 15 residues. As DNA, the CDR3 is TGTGCCTGGGGACTAGCGGGAGGGTGGGGCGGGGAGCTGTTTTTT. Protein: CAWGLAGGWGGELFF.

This CDR3 reads CASSQGPLAGGQETQYF. CDR3 sequence (DNA): TGCGCCAGCAGCCAAGGCCCTCTAGCGGGCGGACAAGAGACCCAGTACTTC. The genes are TRBV4-1 and TRBJ2-5; 8 bases fit TRBD2. Germline CDR1 reads MGHRA; CDR2 reads YSYEKL. The CDR3 consists of 17 residues. The V segment lost 1 base and the J segment 2 bases; nucleotides outside the gene matches: 9.